These 11 T cell receptor beta chains were all obtained from the same sample, sequenced in a study of PD-1 blockade in classical Hodgkin lymphoma. The time point was: cycle 4 day 1 (C4D1), after about 6 weeks of nivolumab. After autologous stem cell transplantation all patients relapsed, and prior brentuximab vedotin exposure differed between cohorts. CD4+ T cells were purified from thawed PBMCs by negative selection. Measured with immunoSEQ multiplex PCR; TCRdb has only the in-frame clones, and not every one. The sample yields under 20,000 clones, approximately 81% seen once. Material: CD4+ T cells from blood, obtained before the fourth cycle of nivolumab. These receptors were collected from a human donor with classical Hodgkin lymphoma.

This clone was observed a handful of times. The V gene is TRBV4-1, the J gene TRBJ2-1; no definite D call. The CDR3 covers 17 residues. V dropped 5 bases and J dropped 8 bases, with 25 bases sitting between them. CDR1 and CDR2 from the germline V gene are MGHRA and YSYEKL. CDR3 coding DNA: TGCGCCAGCAGCACACCCTCCCGGGCCCCCGATGGCGATGAGCAGTTCTTC. It encodes CASSTPSRAPDGDEQFF.

This clone was recorded a few times. Distinct nucleotide sequences in the sample also encode this CDR3. CDR3 nucleotides: TGTGCCAGCAGCTTAAGTTCGGGCACTGAAGCTTTCTTT. Its protein is CASSLSSGTEAFF. This sequence joins TRBV11-3 and TRBJ1-1; D unresolved. This CDR3 is 13 amino acids long. V lost 2 bases to trimming and J lost 4 bases, with 8 bases between them. Germline assignment: CDR1 SGHNT and CDR2 YENEEA.

The rearrangement links TRBV18 to TRBJ1-1; no reliable D call. This CDR3 comprises 15 residues. V shed 0 bases and J shed 4 bases, with 12 bases lying between them. Germline assignment: CDR1 KGHSH and CDR2 LQKENI. This CDR3 is CASSPPSWYTTEAFF. In nucleotides, the CDR3 is TGTGCCAGCTCACCACCGTCATGGTACACCACTGAAGCTTTCTTT.

The CDR3 DNA reads as TGTGCCAGCAGCCTAGAAGGAATGAACACTGAAGCTTTCTTT. It codes for CASSLEGMNTEAFF. This chain uses TRBV4-2 with TRBJ1-1, with D hard to call. This CDR3 contains 14 residues. With 4 bases removed from V and 0 bases from J, the gap between germline ends came to 9 bases. The germline CDR1 and CDR2 sequences are LGHNA and YNFKEQ.

The chain is built from TRBV6-6 and TRBJ2-7; TRBD1 is a possible D gene (6 bases). Germline V CDR1 and CDR2: MNHNY, SVGAGI (reference sequence). CDR3 length: 13 residues. The V end was cut by 6 bases, the J end by 6 bases, with 15 bases between. In nucleotides, the CDR3 is TGTGCCAGCAGCTTATACCAGGGGAGCGAGCAGTACTTC. This encodes CASSLYQGSEQYF.

V is TRBV11-1 and J is TRBJ2-5; 7 bases map to TRBD1. The CDR3 has 15 residues. Germline CDR1 SGHAT, CDR2 FQDESV (reference sequence). V lost 5 bases and J lost 4; bases outside the gene matches: 10. The CDR3 DNA reads TGTGCCAGCAGCCAAAACACAGGGGTCCGAGAGACCCAGTACTTC. It translates to CASSQNTGVRETQYF. Supplemented by reference TRBV11-1 and TRBJ2-5, the full variable domain reads EAEVAQSPRYKITEKSQAVAFWCDPISGHATLYWYRQILGQGPELLVQFQDESVVDDSQLPKDRFSAERLKGVDSTLKIQPAELGDSAMYLCASSQNTGVRETQYFGPGTRLLVL.

The gene calls are TRBV7-2 and TRBJ2-3, with 9 bases aligning to TRBD2. The CDR3 sequence is 16 residues long. Germline V CDR1 and CDR2: SGHTA, FQGNSA. The J segment lost 3 bases and the V segment lost 0 bases, leaving 4 bases of the junction unmatched. CDR3 residues: CASSLAISGGTDTQYF. CDR3 nucleotide sequence: TGTGCCAGCAGCTTAGCGATTAGCGGGGGTACAGATACGCAGTATTTT.

The chain is built from TRBV20-1 and TRBJ1-1; D gene unclear. Germline CDR1 is DFQATT and CDR2 is SNEGSKA (reference sequence). The CDR3 spans 11 residues. The germline V and J ends were trimmed by 6 bases and 0 bases, with 5 bases remaining between them. The CDR3 region is CSAPLNTEAFF. The DNA for the CDR3 is TGCAGTGCCCCGCTGAACACTGAAGCTTTCTTT.

J is TRBJ2-1 and V is TRBV19, with 12 bases identical to TRBD2. After removal of 1 base from V and 5 bases from J, the junction contained 6 bases not matched to a gene. The V gene's germline CDR1 is LNHDA and CDR2 SQIVND (reference sequence). The CDR3 totals 17 residues. CDR3 sequence reads: CASSIGGGLAGDNEQFF. For the CDR3, the DNA is TGTGCCAGTAGTATAGGGGGGGGACTAGCGGGCGACAATGAGCAGTTCTTC. The variable domain in full, completed from reference TRBV19 and TRBJ2-1, reads DGGITQSPKYLFRKEGQNVTLSCEQNLNHDAMYWYRQDPGQGLRLIYYSQIVNDFQKGDIAEGYSVSREKKESFPLTVTSAQKNPTAFYLCASSIGGGLAGDNEQFFGPGTRLTVL.

J is TRBJ1-6 and V is TRBV6-5; no reliable D call. The CDR3 spans 13 residues. Trimming cost V 2 bases and J 7 bases, with 6 bases left between them. CDR1 MNHEY and CDR2 SVGAGI come from the germline V gene. CDR3 DNA: TGTGCCAGCAGTTACAAAGGGAATTCACCCCTCCACTTT. It is translated as CASSYKGNSPLHF.

The rearrangement links TRBV5-4 to TRBJ1-1; D ambiguous. The CDR3 runs 13 residues. V lost 6 bases and J 1 base, leaving 10 bases between the germline ends. The germline CDR1 and CDR2 sequences are SGHNT and YYREEE (reference sequence). The CDR3 loop is CASTVRGNTEAFF. As DNA, the CDR3 is TGTGCCAGCACGGTGCGGGGGAACACTGAAGCTTTCTTT. The entire variable domain, with the rest obtained from reference TRBV5-4 and TRBJ1-1, is as follows: ETGVTQSPTHLIKTRGQQVTLRCSSQSGHNTVSWYQQALGQGPQFIFQYYREEENGRGNFPPRFSGLQFPNYSSELNVNALELDDSALYLCASTVRGNTEAFFGQGTRLTVV.